This T cell receptor (beta chain) was found in a study of cytomegalovirus exposure and HLA in healthy donors (dated by TCRdb to 2016 to 2017). For the study in its entirety: An earlier analysis of some 500 of the donors reported about 250 Gb of sequence data and 100 million to 130 million unique TCR beta sequences from 190 million or so T cells. An early release that covered approximately 600 HLA-typed donors contained 250 to 350 gigabases of sequencing data and 70 million to 100 million unique TCR sequences. Among the roughly 400 genotyped donors, around 81% belonged to the genetic ancestry cluster associated with self-reported Caucasian donors. The study was designed to test whether signatures of past pathogen exposure could be identified by cataloging public T cell receptors. The study profiled the T cell repertoires of 500 to 800 subjects by immunosequencing and related them to cytomegalovirus serostatus. A separate validation cohort of over a hundred different subjects was used in addition to the roughly 720-subject first cohort. High-throughput TCR immunosequencing, statistical association of individual TCRs with disease status, and machine learning were combined to predict cytomegalovirus infection status. A later analysis re-analyzed previously published TCR beta repertoires from about 730 donors and added high-resolution HLA genotyping to study TCR occurrence patterns. In the later analysis, no new phenotypic data were used to find candidate immune exposures; instead, reliance was placed on TCR beta sequences and their occurrence across donors. In an earlier analysis of roughly 580 of the donors, high-throughput TCR beta sequencing was used to judge whether each TCR beta V gene segment behaved as functional or pseudogenic. Donor age, sex, ethnicity and CMV serostatus were compiled together with the repertoire data. A later genetic analysis used genome-wide SNP genotypes for about three fifths of the 666 donors, treating that subset as a discovery cohort. Every discovery cohort repertoire had been produced on one sequencing platform. HLA typing covered class I and class II loci at four-digit resolution. The number of donors typed differed by locus, with about 629-630 for A, B, C, DRB1 and DQB1, 522 for DQA1, 600 to 610 for DPA1, and some 450 for DPB1. Roughly five DR-DQ haplotypes were handled as single units for association and clustering, since linkage in the cohort was strong. On average, 235,054 unique TCR beta nucleotide sequences were sequenced per donor among roughly 430 genotyped donors of the cohort, with roughly 18% of those sequences being non-productive.

With regard to this clone: The clone's antigen remains unknown. No base quality information exists; no much larger clone differs at one position.

What the authors observed across the whole study: According to a later analysis, TCR association rates differed among HLA loci, with DRB1 alleles showing the most associated TCRs and HLA-C alleles showing the fewest. In the study, about 150 TCR beta chains were listed as associated with cytomegalovirus. Linkage disequilibrium might explain the correlated functional status among segregating V segments, but an unknown experimental factor could not be ruled out. Because the 87-base-pair reads could not distinguish some IMGT-functional V segments, including TRBV6-2 and TRBV6-3, those segments were excluded. In a later genetic analysis, a missense DCLRE1C variant was associated with V-gene and J-gene trimming of TCR beta chains, and the association was replicated in an independent cohort. A further reported finding was that TCR beta sequences accurately predicted the HLA-A and HLA-B alleles for most subjects in the first cohort. In a later analysis, most CMV-associated TCR beta chains were found to appear HLA-restricted, with HLA associations seemingly driven largely by CMV exposure. In both the original and validation cohorts, the classifier was reported to diagnose cytomegalovirus status with high specificity and sensitivity. A later analysis associated 16,951 TCR beta sequences with specific HLA alleles at a false discovery rate of 0.05. Because some donors lacked HLA typing at each locus, the association tests relied only on the typed subset. Strong co-occurrence of HLA alleles, especially DR and DQ, made assigning TCR associations to individual alleles difficult. A few of the identified cytomegalovirus-associated TCR beta chains were confirmed in vitro to be specific for cytomegalovirus antigens. Roughly uniform sequencing depth across donors was assumed in presence/absence analyses, although this assumption may not hold. Broadly in line with IMGT annotations, most TCR beta V segments showed up in productive rearrangements about 87% or about 30% of the time in an earlier analysis of around 600 of the donors. In a later analysis, HLA-associated TCR beta chains showed more clonal expansion and lower generation probabilities than non-associated chains that were equally common. The earlier analysis of around 600 of the donors excluded 15 to 20 rarely observed V segments, including chromosome 9 orphons, because counts were too low. According to the authors, the approach could potentially be generalized to other disease states and immunological phenotypes. A later analysis reported that several top co-occurrence clusters appeared linked to parvovirus B19, influenza, CMV and Epstein-Barr virus. Immune exposure information for the cohort was limited to CMV serostatus. A cluster of highly shared sequence variants was judged likely to be a technical artifact of the sequencing pipeline. The cohort was sequenced for TCR beta chains only, and without alpha or paired-chain data the features that could be detected were limited. Most TCR sequences were observed very rarely across donors, whereas some public TCRs were present in many individuals. In a later genetic analysis, fewer N-insertions in productive TCRs were reported among donors in an Asian-associated ancestry cluster than the roughly 640-donor mean.

The cohort was made up of roughly 670 healthy bone marrow donors. At the time of sampling, every cohort member was nominally healthy, though immune exposures that went unrecorded were likely present. The donor tested CMV seronegative and was one of the 352 seronegative cohort members. Every donor gave a peripheral blood sample, and the peripheral blood mononuclear cells from that sample were used for TCR beta sequencing. The Qiagen DNeasy Blood Extraction Kit was used to extract genomic DNA from the blood cell samples. Its CDR3 holds 16 amino acids, cysteine through phenylalanine. Only the CDR3 DNA is retained, 48 bases long and in frame from the first base. V drops 1 base and J drops 6 bases, leaving 15 bases in between. Based on the germline V gene, the CDR1 and CDR2 sequences are SGHVS and FQNEAQ. To prepare the library, the immunoSEQ multiplex PCR assay was applied. A mixture of 60 forward primers for TCR Vbeta segments and 13 reverse primers for TCR Jbeta segments was used in the multiplex PCR. The CDR3 region of rearranged TCR beta genes was amplified from genomic DNA by a multiplex PCR assay. On the Illumina HiSeq System, the amplified TCR beta libraries were sequenced as 87-base-pair reads. In the source study's methods: In a later analysis, roughly 80 million unique TCR beta chains were counted across the approximately 640 repertoires, and roughly 11 million of these chains were shared by at least two donors. To remove PCR and sequencing errors, raw reads were error-corrected and collapsed into unique sequences using a nearest-neighbor algorithm that merged closely related sequences. CDR3 sequences were aligned to IMGT reference sequences to assign V, D and J gene segments. For a sequence to be retained, at least a six-nucleotide match to both a V gene segment and a J gene segment was required. A rearrangement was called productive if the CDR3 had no stop codons and remained in frame with V and J, and every other rearrangement was called non-productive. CDR3 was defined by IMGT convention, running from the second conserved V-encoded cysteine to the conserved J-encoded phenylalanine. Sequences without an unambiguous match to a single V gene segment were excluded from the earlier analysis of about 640 of the donors. In an earlier analysis of 587 of the donors, V segments were called functional above 56.7% productive rearrangements and were called segregating when the between-donor standard deviation exceeded 5%. A statistical classification framework was built for diagnosing cytomegalovirus status from the catalog of TCR beta chain sequences. V and J gene assignment, in a later analysis, came from comparing TCR nucleotide sequences with IMGT/GENE-DB human TR gene sequences. Using the TCRdist pipeline, a later analysis assigned CDR3 sequences along with most-parsimonious VDJ recombination scenarios. In a later analysis, each TCR beta chain was defined by its CDR3 amino acid sequence together with its V-gene family, and reads lacking a unique V-gene family were excluded. To address suspected cross-contamination and a sequencing artifact, a later analysis removed approximately 590 highly shared, low-generation-probability nucleotide sequences. In a later analysis, a clonal expansion index was calculated for each public chain from normalized within-repertoire ranks of inferred template counts. In a later analysis, generation probabilities were computed with a VDJ recombination model fitted to out-of-frame rearrangements, and the resulting probabilities were checked against IGoR. Hypergeometric tests were used in a later analysis to score TCR-TCR, TCR-HLA and TCR-CMV co-occurrence, with a repertoire-size bias correction applied to the TCR pairs. A later analysis estimated false discovery rates by permuting HLA or CMV assignments 20 times. In a later analysis, co-occurring TCRs were grouped with DBSCAN, and TCRdist sequence similarity was added when clustering was performed within HLA-allele-positive subsets. Repertoires with fewer than 30,000 or more than 120,000 public chains, plus five repertoires with anomalous nucleotide sharing, were excluded from co-occurrence clustering. TCRdb's version of the immuneACCESS table is confined to in-frame rearrangements and falls short of the full clone set. An unresolved V gene accounts for under half of the shortfall where checked; the remainder is of unknown origin. The V and J calls and clone size were taken over from that table, and D and trimming were inferred from the DNA. This sample has some 220,000 clones in its table, and approximately 82% of those were observed once. About 0.58% of the sample is in the top ten clones.

Recombination joined TRBV7-8 with TRBJ2-2; matching of 6 bases hints at TRBD2 as the D gene. This TCR was sampled from a woman aged 40 to 55 in good health and CMV-seronegative. Input material: PBMCs. The DNA sequence is TGTGCCAGCAGCTTAGGGTCACTAGCTGGCGCCGGGGAGCTGTTTTTT. This gives the protein CASSLGSLAGAGELFF.